Below, 25 T cell receptor beta chains from the same sample are listed, as sequenced in a study of cytomegalovirus exposure and HLA in healthy donors. With 60 Vbeta and 13 Jbeta primers, the PCR was carried out. Profiled with immunoSEQ multiplex PCR; TCRdb holds only in-frame clones, not every one. The data show 85,000 to 100,000 clones, with roughly 80% seen just once and about 0.79% held by the top ten. Sequencing was done on a sample of PBMCs. All receptors derive from a woman in her sixties or seventies in good health and CMV-seronegative.

The chain recombines TRBV20-1 with TRBJ2-7; 7 nucleotides agree with TRBD2. CDR3 length: 11 residues. CDR1 is DFQATT and CDR2 is SNEGSKA in the germline V gene (reference sequence). The V gene end was trimmed by 7 bases and the J gene end by 3 bases; junction bases not matched to a gene: 3. The CDR3 here is CSVGGDYEQYF. The CDR3 bases are TGCAGTGTTGGGGGGGACTACGAGCAGTACTTC.

V gene TRBV9 combines with J gene TRBJ2-2; the D gene is possibly TRBD1 (5 bases). The germline V gene has CDR1 SGDLS and CDR2 YYNGEE. The ends were cut back, 4 bases at V and 2 bases at J, with 9 bases in the middle. The CDR3 length is 14 residues. The CDR3 loop is CASSLGANTGELFF. CDR3 DNA: TGTGCCAGCAGCTTAGGGGCTAACACCGGGGAGCTGTTTTTT.

This chain links TRBV19 with TRBJ1-1; weak D call: TRBD1 (5 bases). Trimming stripped 6 bases from V and 6 bases from J, with 17 bases between. The CDR3 loop spans 14 amino acids. Germline assignment: CDR1 LNHDA and CDR2 SQIVND (reference sequence). The DNA for the CDR3 is TGTGCCAGTAGCGTCAGGCCAGGGCTAGCTGAAGCTTTCTTT. Residues: CASSVRPGLAEAFF.

The CDR3 DNA is TGTGCCTGGACCCGGGAAGGACAGGATGAAGCTTTCTTT. It yields the protein CAWTREGQDEAFF. The V call is TRBV30, the J call TRBJ1-1; 7 bases align to TRBD1. The V and J ends lost 4 bases and 7 bases, in that order; junction bases with no gene match: 9. This CDR3 spans 13 amino acids. Germline V gene sequence: CDR1 GTSNPN, CDR2 SVGIG (reference sequence).

The chain employs TRBV29-1 and TRBJ1-2, with TRBD1 as a possible D gene (5 bases). With 7 bases removed from V and 5 bases from J, the gap between germline ends came to 17 bases. Looked up from germline, CDR1 is SQVTM and CDR2 is ANQGSEA. The CDR3 is made up of 13 amino acids. CDR3 coding DNA: TGCAGCGCCCTTTCTAGGGGTCTTTATGGCTACACCTTC. It specifies CSALSRGLYGYTF. Full variable domain (remainder filled in from reference TRBV29-1 and TRBJ1-2): SAVISQKPSRDICQRGTSLTIQCQVDSQVTMMFWYRQQPGQSLTLIATANQGSEATYESGFVIDKFPISRPNLTFSTLTVSNMSPEDSSIYLCSALSRGLYGYTFGSGTRLTVV.

The CDR3 here is CASSVTSGRAETQYF. CDR3 in DNA: TGTGCCAGCAGTGTAACTAGCGGGAGGGCAGAGACCCAGTACTTC. The chain uses TRBV2 and TRBJ2-5, with 13 bases that match TRBD2. The CDR3 consists of 15 residues. V lost 4 bases and J lost 4; bases outside the gene matches: 3. Germline lookup yields CDR1 SNHLY and CDR2 FYNNEI. The full variable domain, with the rest looked up from reference TRBV2 and TRBJ2-5, is EPEVTQTPSHQVTQMGQEVILRCVPISNHLYFYWYRQILGQKVEFLVSFYNNEISEKSEIFDDQFSVERPDGSNFTLKIRSTKLEDSAMYFCASSVTSGRAETQYFGPGTRLLVL.

The chain combines TRBV5-1 with TRBJ2-5, with TRBD1 matching 9 bases. V was pared by 4 bases and J by 4 bases, with 14 bases of the junction left unmatched. The CDR3 is made up of 17 amino acids. Germline loops: CDR1 SGHRS, CDR2 YFSETQ. The CDR3 region is CASSPYSGTGIRETQYF. DNA for the CDR3: TGCGCCAGCAGCCCCTACTCCGGGACAGGGATTCGAGAGACCCAGTACTTC.

This chain joins TRBV10-1 and TRBJ1-3, with 10 bases fitting TRBD1. Germline V CDR1 and CDR2: WNHNN, SYGVQD (reference sequence). CDR3 length: 15 residues. The ends lost 6 bases at V and 4 bases at J; junction bases unmatched: 6. CDR3 DNA: TGCGCCAGCAGCCCCGGGACAGGGGTAGGAAACACCATATATTTT. Translated, it gives CASSPGTGVGNTIYF.

The chain has TRBV15 and TRBJ1-4, with 9 nucleotides matching TRBD1. Germline loops: CDR1 LNHNV, CDR2 YYDKDF (reference sequence). CDR3 size: 15 residues. Losses at the gene ends were 0 bases for V and 7 bases for J; bases not matched to a gene: 3. The CDR3 sequence is CATSRDGDRAEKLFF. DNA of the CDR3: TGTGCCACCAGCAGAGATGGGGACAGGGCTGAAAAACTGTTTTTT.

This clone has just one count. The chain joins TRBV19 to TRBJ2-1; TRBD2 is a possible D gene (6 bases). The CDR3 sequence is 14 residues long. CDR1 LNHDA and CDR2 SQIVND come from the germline V gene (reference sequence). The V and J ends lost 1 base and 7 bases respectively, with 11 bases between them. DNA of the CDR3: TGTGCCAGTAGTATAGTGGGGGACTCTAATGAGCAGTTCTTC. This codes for CASSIVGDSNEQFF. The whole variable domain, filled in from reference TRBV19 and TRBJ2-1, reads DGGITQSPKYLFRKEGQNVTLSCEQNLNHDAMYWYRQDPGQGLRLIYYSQIVNDFQKGDIAEGYSVSREKKESFPLTVTSAQKNPTAFYLCASSIVGDSNEQFFGPGTRLTVL.

V usage is TRBV14 and J usage is TRBJ2-3; perhaps TRBD1 as D (5 bases). V gave up 0 bases and J gave up 10 bases, with 8 bases separating them. Germline values: CDR1 SGHDN, CDR2 FVKESK. The CDR3 is made up of 12 amino acids. The CDR3 sequence is CASSQDQGSQYF. As DNA, the CDR3 is TGTGCCAGCAGCCAAGACCAGGGATCGCAGTATTTT.

The rearrangement uses TRBV7-9 and TRBJ2-1; 7 bases map to TRBD1. CDR3 length: 16 amino acids. The ends lost 5 bases at V and 6 bases at J; junction bases unmatched: 13. Germline V CDR1 and CDR2: SEHNR, FQNEAQ (reference sequence). CDR3 residues: CASSRFGTEASNEQFF. CDR3 nucleotide sequence: TGTGCCAGCAGCCGGTTTGGGACAGAAGCAAGCAATGAGCAGTTCTTC.

The chain is built from TRBV5-1 and TRBJ2-7; the match to TRBD1 covers 12 bases. V shed 0 bases and J 5 bases; nucleotides not matched to a gene: 6. CDR3 length equals 16 residues. The germline V gene encodes CDR1 SGHRS and CDR2 YFSETQ. Written as DNA, the CDR3 is TGCGCCAGCAGCTTGGTTTTCGGGACAGGGGGCGACGAGCAGTACTTC. Encoded protein: CASSLVFGTGGDEQYF. The whole variable domain, remainder taken from reference TRBV5-1 and TRBJ2-7, is KAGVTQTPRYLIKTRGQQVTLSCSPISGHRSVSWYQQTPGQGLQFLFEYFSETQRNKGNFPGRFSGRQFSNSRSEMNVSTLELGDSALYLCASSLVFGTGGDEQYFGPGTRLTVT.

The V and J genes are TRBV28 and TRBJ1-3; no clear D. Trimming took off 3 bases at V and 1 base at J, with 13 bases between the two ends. Germline lookup yields CDR1 MDHEN and CDR2 SYDVKM. CDR3 size: 16 residues. In DNA form, the CDR3 reads TGTGCCAGCAGTTTTGAGGGAGAACCATCTGGAAACACCATATATTTT. Translated, it gives CASSFEGEPSGNTIYF. Variable domain in full (rest from reference TRBV28 and TRBJ1-3): DVKVTQSSRYLVKRTGEKVFLECVQDMDHENMFWYRQDPGLGLRLIYFSYDVKMKEKGDIPEGYSVSREKKERFSLILESASTNQTSMYLCASSFEGEPSGNTIYFGEGSWLTVV.

V gene TRBV9 combines with J gene TRBJ2-3, with D uncertain. This CDR3 region has 14 residues. Germline values: CDR1 SGDLS, CDR2 YYNGEE. V lost 2 bases, J lost 0 bases, and 7 bases lay in between. The CDR3: CASSVDLSTDTQYF. The DNA of the CDR3 is TGTGCCAGCAGCGTTGACTTAAGCACAGATACGCAGTATTTT. The full variable domain, completed using reference TRBV9 and TRBJ2-3, is DSGVTQTPKHLITATGQRVTLRCSPRSGDLSVYWYQQSLDQGLQFLIQYYNGEERAKGNILERFSAQQFPDLHSELNLSSLELGDSALYFCASSVDLSTDTQYFGPGTRLTVL.

The chain has TRBV6-1 and TRBJ2-1, with 9 positions matching TRBD2. The CDR3 runs to 22 residues. CDR1 and CDR2 from the germline V gene are MNHNS and SASEGT. With 2 bases clipped from V and 0 bases from J, the junction kept 20 bases outside the gene matches. The CDR3 spells CASSEHDWLGLARRDSYNEQFF. CDR3 DNA: TGTGCCAGCAGTGAACACGACTGGCTGGGACTAGCTCGACGAGACTCCTACAATGAGCAGTTCTTC.

The chain couples TRBV18 to TRBJ1-4; 9 bases are shared with TRBD1. The germline gives CDR1 KGHSH, CDR2 LQKENI. CDR3 length: 16 residues. V lost 4 bases, J lost 8 bases, and 11 bases stayed unmatched. CDR3 in amino acids: CASSLYTDRGDEKLFF. In DNA, the CDR3 is TGTGCCAGCTCACTCTATACGGACAGGGGAGACGAAAAACTGTTTTTT.

This clone was seen a handful of times. This same CDR3 is encoded by further DNA sequences in the sample. The CDR3 sequence: CASGGRNSNQPQHF. CDR3 nucleotides: TGTGCCAGCGGGGGCAGGAATAGCAATCAGCCCCAGCATTTT. J is TRBJ1-5 and V is TRBV9; weak D call: TRBD1 (6 bases). From germline, CDR1 is SGDLS and CDR2 YYNGEE. V shed 7 bases and J shed 0 bases, with 11 bases lying between them. The CDR3 consists of 14 residues.

The V call is TRBV7-2, the J call TRBJ2-3; the match to TRBD1 covers 7 bases. This CDR3 comprises 12 residues. J lost 11 bases, V lost 5 bases, and 7 bases had no gene match. The germline CDR1 and CDR2 sequences are SGHTA and FQGNSA. The CDR3 protein is CASSPDREKQYF. CDR3 DNA sequence: TGTGCCAGCAGCCCAGACAGGGAGAAGCAGTATTTT.

The rearrangement links TRBV28 to TRBJ1-2; D perhaps matches TRBD1 (5 bases). Trimming removed 10 bases at V and 2 bases at J, with 14 bases between. The germline gives CDR1 MDHEN, CDR2 SYDVKM. The CDR3 consists of 13 residues. The CDR3 DNA follows: TGTGCCACTAGGGGCTTAGGAAACTATGGCTACACCTTC. Translation gives CATRGLGNYGYTF.

V and J are TRBV4-1 and TRBJ2-1; D unresolved. CDR3 length: 15 amino acids. CDR1 and CDR2 (germline): MGHRA, YSYEKL. Trimming shortened V by 0 bases and J by 6 bases, and 12 bases separated the two germline ends. The CDR3 nucleotides read TGCGCCAGCAGCCAAGATCGGAGCGAAGGCAATGAGCAGTTCTTC. Its translation: CASSQDRSEGNEQFF.

Here the CDR3 reads CASSLDGGVHGYTF. CDR3 coding DNA: TGTGCCAGCAGCTTGGATGGGGGGGTCCATGGCTACACCTTC. V is TRBV5-6 and J is TRBJ1-2; maybe TRBD1 (5 bases). CDR3 size: 14 residues. Trimming took 0 bases from V and 6 from J, leaving 12 bases between them. Per the germline V gene, CDR1 is SGHDT and CDR2 is YYEEEE.

The sample holds a few counts of this clone. The chain employs TRBV9 and TRBJ1-2, with D uncertain. This CDR3 spans 15 amino acids. V lost 0 bases and J lost 10, with 19 bases in between. Germline V gives CDR1 SGDLS, CDR2 YYNGEE. The CDR3 here is CASSVEPRGNQDYTF. CDR3 DNA sequence: TGTGCCAGCAGCGTAGAACCTCGAGGGAATCAAGACTACACCTTC.

This sequence joins TRBV2 and TRBJ2-3, with D unresolved. The CDR3 contains 15 residues. Germline CDR1 is SNHLY and CDR2 is FYNNEI. The ends were cut back, 3 bases at V and 0 bases at J, with 10 bases in the middle. CDR3 loop: CASSDFQVSTDTQYF. The CDR3 region has the DNA TGTGCCAGCAGTGATTTTCAGGTCAGCACAGATACGCAGTATTTT.

This rearrangement joins TRBV11-2 to TRBJ2-5, with a tentative D call TRBD1 (5 bases). Trimming left V 4 bases short and J 2 bases short, with 8 bases between. The CDR3 totals 13 residues. Germline V gives CDR1 SGHAT, CDR2 FQNNGV. CDR3: CASSWTRQETQYF. For the CDR3, the DNA is TGTGCCAGCAGCTGGACACGGCAAGAGACCCAGTACTTC.